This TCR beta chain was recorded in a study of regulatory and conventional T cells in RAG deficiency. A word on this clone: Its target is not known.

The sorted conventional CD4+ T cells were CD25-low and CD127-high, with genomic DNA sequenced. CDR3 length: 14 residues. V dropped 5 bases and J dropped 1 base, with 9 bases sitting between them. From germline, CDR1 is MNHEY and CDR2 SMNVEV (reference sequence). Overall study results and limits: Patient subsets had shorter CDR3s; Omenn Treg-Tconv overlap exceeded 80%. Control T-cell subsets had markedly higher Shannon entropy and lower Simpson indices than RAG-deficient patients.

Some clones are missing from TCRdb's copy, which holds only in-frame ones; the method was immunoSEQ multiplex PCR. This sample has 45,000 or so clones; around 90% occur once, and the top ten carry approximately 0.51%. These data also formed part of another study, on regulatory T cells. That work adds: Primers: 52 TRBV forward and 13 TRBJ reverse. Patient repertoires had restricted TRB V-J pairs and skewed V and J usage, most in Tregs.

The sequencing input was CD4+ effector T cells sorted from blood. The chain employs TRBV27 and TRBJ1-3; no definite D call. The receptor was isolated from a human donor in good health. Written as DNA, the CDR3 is TGTGCCAGCAGTGCATCATATTCTGGAAACACCATATATTTT. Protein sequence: CASSASYSGNTIYF.